Shown below are 21 T cell receptor beta chains from a single sample sequenced in a study of T cell responses to AZD1222 COVID-19 vaccine. Profiling relied on immunoSEQ multiplex PCR, and the TCRdb table lists in-frame clones only, not all of them. The repertoire holds roughly 70,000 clones, less than 90% seen once, with about 18% in the top ten. Source: peripheral blood, taken on day 0 of AZD1222 vaccination. The receptor source for this set is an adult in good health.

V usage is TRBV18 and J usage is TRBJ1-2, with D maybe TRBD1 (5 bases). Germline CDR1 KGHSH, CDR2 LQKENI. The CDR3 loop spans 14 amino acids. Trimming removed 0 bases from V and 4 bases from J, with 9 bases in between. CDR3 region: CASSPPGDSYGYTF. CDR3 DNA sequence: TGTGCCAGCTCACCACCCGGTGACAGCTATGGCTACACCTTC.

The chain is built from TRBV2 and TRBJ2-3; 8 bases map to TRBD1. The germline V gene encodes CDR1 SNHLY and CDR2 FYNNEI. This CDR3 comprises 14 residues. The junction had 6 bases not matched to a gene; V was cut back by 6 bases and J by 4 bases. This chain's CDR3 is CASRGQGRADTQYF. The DNA for the CDR3 is TGTGCCAGCAGAGGACAGGGAAGGGCAGATACGCAGTATTTT.

This clone was detected once. The chain combines TRBV5-1 with TRBJ2-1; D unresolved. In germline, CDR1 is SGHRS, CDR2 YFSETQ. V lost 0 bases to trimming and J lost 3 bases, with 13 bases between them. CDR3 length equals 16 residues. The CDR3 bases are TGCGCCAGCAGCTTGGCCTGGGGTAGGGTCTACAATGAGCAGTTCTTC. Translating gives CASSLAWGRVYNEQFF.

The gene calls are TRBV5-6 and TRBJ2-5; a possible D gene is TRBD2 (6 bases). Germline CDR1 and CDR2: SGHDT and YYEEEE. The ends were cut back, 5 bases at V and 5 bases at J, with 10 bases in the middle. CDR3 length: 12 amino acids. In DNA, the CDR3 is TGTGCCAGCAGTGCGGCGGGGGAGACCCAGTACTTC. Residues: CASSAAGETQYF.

The chain uses TRBV28 and TRBJ1-1, with D perhaps TRBD1 (5 bases). The CDR3 spans 14 residues. Trimming left V 9 bases short and J 0 bases short, with 14 bases between. Germline CDR1 is MDHEN and CDR2 is SYDVKM. The CDR3 sequence: CASPGRLMNTEAFF. In DNA form, the CDR3 reads TGTGCCAGTCCGGGACGTCTCATGAACACTGAAGCTTTCTTT.

The chain is built from TRBV25-1 and TRBJ2-7; D gene uncertain. The germline gives CDR1 MGHDK, CDR2 SYGVNS. There are 13 residues in the CDR3. V lost 7 bases and J 0 bases, leaving 10 bases between the germline ends. The CDR3 DNA is TGTGCCAGCAAGCACGCCAGCTCCTACGAGCAGTACTTC. It yields the protein CASKHASSYEQYF.

This chain connects TRBV24-1 to TRBJ2-1; 9 bases fit TRBD2. The CDR3 is 16 amino acids. Germline V gene sequence: CDR1 KGHDR, CDR2 SFDVKD. J lost 5 bases, V lost 4 bases, and 8 bases had no gene match. The CDR3 sequence is CATSDSGTSWDNEQFF. The CDR3 bases are TGTGCCACCAGTGACTCCGGGACTAGCTGGGACAATGAGCAGTTCTTC.

Here the CDR3 DNA reads TGCGCCAGCAGCCAGTTGGGTGGGGCAGAAGCCTACGAGCAGTACTTC. Its translation: CASSQLGGAEAYEQYF. This rearrangement joins TRBV4-1 to TRBJ2-7; possibly TRBD1 for D (5 bases). In germline, CDR1 is MGHRA, CDR2 YSYEKL. The CDR3 consists of 16 residues. Trimming shortened V by 3 bases and J by 2 bases, and 17 bases separated the two germline ends.

This chain connects TRBV7-9 to TRBJ1-5, with D possibly TRBD1 on 5 matching bases. V was pared by 0 bases and J by 3 bases, with 9 bases between. Per germline, CDR1 SEHNR and CDR2 FQNEAQ (reference sequence). CDR3 length: 15 residues. The CDR3 sequence: CASSLASGPNQPQHF. CDR3 DNA: TGTGCCAGCAGCTTAGCGTCGGGGCCCAATCAGCCCCAGCATTTT.

The V call is TRBV27, the J call TRBJ2-3; 13 bases match TRBD2. Trimming took 3 bases from V and 2 from J; bases not matched to a gene: 5. CDR1 is MNHEY and CDR2 is SMNVEV in the germline V gene (reference sequence). CDR3 length: 17 residues. The CDR3 nucleotides read TGTGCCAGCAGTTTCTCGGGACTAGCGGGGTACACAGATACGCAGTATTTT. Protein product: CASSFSGLAGYTDTQYF.

This chain uses TRBV2 with TRBJ1-5; D might be TRBD1 (5 bases). V was shortened by 5 bases and J by 4 bases, with 9 bases between the two germline ends. The germline CDR1 and CDR2 sequences are SNHLY and FYNNEI. The CDR3 loop spans 13 amino acids. The DNA of the CDR3 is TGTGCCAGCAGTCGTGAGGGGAATCAGCCCCAGCATTTT. It translates to CASSREGNQPQHF.

This clone appeared a few times. V and J are TRBV7-9 and TRBJ2-7, with D uncertain. The length of the CDR3 is 13 residues. Per germline, CDR1 SEHNR and CDR2 FQNEAQ (reference sequence). Trimming removed 2 bases from V and 2 bases from J, with 7 bases in between. The CDR3 bases are TGTGCCAGCAGCTTACAGAACACCTACGAGCAGTACTTC. It translates to CASSLQNTYEQYF.

Remarks on this clone: At one end, the junction sequence differs from germline, possibly due to a read error. This sequence joins TRBV4-2 and TRBJ1-1; D is unclear. This CDR3 region has 15 residues. Germline-derived CDR1 and CDR2 are LGHNA and YNFKEQ. The CDR3 loop reads CASSQEEWEAGSLLF. Written as DNA, the CDR3 is TGTGCCAGCAGCCAAGAAGAATGGGAGGCGGGGAGTCTCTTGTTT.

The chain combines TRBV30 with TRBJ1-2; maybe TRBD1 (5 bases). Germline CDR1 reads GTSNPN; CDR2 reads SVGIG (reference sequence). The CDR3 is 12 amino acids. V lost 1 base and J lost 7, with 10 bases in between. The CDR3 nucleotides are TGTGCCTGGAGTGCCGGGACCGGTGGCTACACCTTC. Protein sequence: CAWSAGTGGYTF. Using reference TRBV30 and TRBJ1-2 for the parts outside the CDR3, the full variable domain is SQTIHQWPATLVQPVGSPLSLECTVEGTSNPNLYWYRQAAGRGLQLLFYSVGIGQISSEVPQNLSASRPQDRQFILSSKKLLLSDSGFYLCAWSAGTGGYTFGSGTRLTVV.

DNA of the CDR3: TGTGCCTGGTCCGCGACAGGACTCTATTCACCCCTCCACTTT. Translating gives CAWSATGLYSPLHF. The chain uses TRBV30 and TRBJ1-6; D is perhaps TRBD1 (6 bases). The CDR3 extends over 14 amino acids. CDR1 and CDR2 (germline): GTSNPN, SVGIG (reference sequence). Between the trimmed V and J ends, which lost 5 bases and 8 bases, there was a span of 16 bases.

V and J are TRBV18 and TRBJ2-1; D is possibly TRBD1 (5 bases). The CDR3 is made up of 13 amino acids. Germline V CDR1 and CDR2: KGHSH, LQKENI. The germline V and J ends were trimmed by 2 bases and 5 bases, with 7 bases remaining between them. CDR3 residues: CASSPSRDNEQFF. The CDR3 DNA is TGTGCCAGCTCACCATCCAGGGACAATGAGCAGTTCTTC. Full variable domain (remainder filled in from reference TRBV18 and TRBJ2-1): NAGVMQNPRHLVRRRGQEARLRCSPMKGHSHVYWYRQLPEEGLKFMVYLQKENIIDESGMPKERFSAEFPKEGPSILRIQQVVRGDSAAYFCASSPSRDNEQFFGPGTRLTVL.

The gene calls are TRBV28 and TRBJ2-1; D perhaps matches TRBD2 (6 bases). V lost 5 bases, J lost 7 bases, and 24 bases lay in between. The length of the CDR3 is 17 residues. CDR1 and CDR2 from the germline V gene are MDHEN and SYDVKM. The CDR3, as DNA: TGTGCCAGCAGTCCTCCGGGACCGATAAATGGGGGGAATGAGCAGTTCTTC. This translates into CASSPPGPINGGNEQFF.

CDR3 sequence reads: CASSDTSTDTQYF. For the CDR3, the DNA is TGTGCCAGCAGTGACACTAGCACAGATACGCAGTATTTT. The J gene is TRBJ2-3, the V gene TRBV6-6, with no clear D. This CDR3 contains 13 residues. V shed 5 bases and J shed 0 bases, with 6 bases lying between them. Germline V CDR1 and CDR2: MNHNY, SVGAGI (reference sequence).

A few counts support this clone. The gene calls are TRBV5-4 and TRBJ1-2; a weak D match, TRBD1 (5 bases). The V gene's germline CDR1 is SGHNT and CDR2 YYREEE (reference sequence). Trimming stripped 1 base from V and 8 bases from J, with 9 bases between. The CDR3 sequence is 12 residues long. For the CDR3, the DNA is TGTGCCAGCAGCTTGAATAGGGACGGCTACACCTTC. Residues: CASSLNRDGYTF.

Regarding this clone: The CDR3 carries no conserved terminal phenylalanine or tryptophan, so it likely arises from a read error. The DNA is omitted, as the CDR3 cannot be located on it reliably, and the CDR3 follows TCRdb's listing. The chain couples TRBV6-2 or TRBV6-3 to TRBJ2-3; TRBD2, the D gene given by the table, was not confirmed from the DNA. The CDR3 length is 14 residues, termini included. CDR1 is MNHEY and CDR2 is SVGEGT in the germline V gene. The CDR3 region is CASSYPGLAGAPTI.

The V call is TRBV7-3, the J call TRBJ2-1, with TRBD1 matching over 10 bases. The ends lost 5 bases at V and 5 bases at J; junction bases unmatched: 3. Germline CDR1 and CDR2: SGHTA and FQGTGA. The length of the CDR3 is 14 residues. CDR3 sequence reads: CASSQGTGDNEQFF. The CDR3 DNA reads as TGTGCCAGCAGCCAAGGGACAGGGGACAATGAGCAGTTCTTC.